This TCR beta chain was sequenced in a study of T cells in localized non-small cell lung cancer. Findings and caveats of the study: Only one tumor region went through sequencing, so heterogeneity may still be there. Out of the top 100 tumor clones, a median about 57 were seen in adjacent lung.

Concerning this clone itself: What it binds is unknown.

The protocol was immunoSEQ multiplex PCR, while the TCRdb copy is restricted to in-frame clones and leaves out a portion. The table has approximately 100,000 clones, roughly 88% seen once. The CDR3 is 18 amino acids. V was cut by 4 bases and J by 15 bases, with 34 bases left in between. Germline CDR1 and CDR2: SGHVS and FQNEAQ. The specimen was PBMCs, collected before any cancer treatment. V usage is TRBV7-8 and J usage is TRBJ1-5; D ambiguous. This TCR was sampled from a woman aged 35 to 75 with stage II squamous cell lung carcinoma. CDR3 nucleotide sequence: TGTGCCAGCAGCTCGTCGACCATATTTCTACATAGCAATCAAGGGCTGCATTTT. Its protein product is CASSSSTIFLHSNQGLHF.